Sequencing of this T cell receptor beta chain was carried out in a study of blood T cell repertoires in COVID-19. Study details: Acute and convalescent COVID-19 samples came from the United States, Italy and Spain.

Original handling: By means of reference gene primer amplification, nucleated cell counts were estimated. Assay: immunoSEQ multiplex PCR; the TCRdb copy retains only in-frame clones and omits some. V and J calls and clone size come straight from that table; D and trimming were deduced from the DNA. Among fewer than 200,000 clones, approximately 90% were seen once, and the ten largest hold under 15%. CDR1 and CDR2 from the germline V gene are MNHNS and SASEGT. This CDR3 comprises 18 residues. Unmatched junction bases numbered 10, after V lost 0 bases and J lost 6 bases. Sequencing was carried out using peripheral blood. This clonotype was obtained from a woman in her seventies with COVID-19, enrolled during active disease. The genes are TRBV6-1 and TRBJ1-6, with TRBD1 matching over 8 bases. The CDR3 region has the DNA TGTGCCAGCAGTGAAGCGCTGGGCAGGGGGCTCTCTAATTCACCCCTCCACTTT. Translation: CASSEALGRGLSNSPLHF.